This T cell receptor (beta chain) was captured by sequencing in a study of cytomegalovirus exposure and HLA in healthy donors. Study-wide background: Among 150 million to 200 million T cells, an earlier analysis found about 100 million unique TCR beta sequences. In an early release, HLA-typed donors contributed roughly 85 million unique TCR sequences.

Nominally healthy donors were sampled, though unrecorded immune exposures were likely. This PCR relied on a set of 60 Vbeta primers and 13 Jbeta primers. Clones were read by immunoSEQ multiplex PCR, and TCRdb kept only the in-frame ones, dropping some. The data contain more than 100,000 clones, approximately 65% of them singletons. The sample comprised PBMCs. This clonotype was sampled from a man aged 18 to 30 in good health and CMV-seronegative.

The CDR3 DNA reads TGCAGCGTTGCCCAGGCGCGGGACAGGGTCTACGAGCAGTACTTC. Amino acid sequence: CSVAQARDRVYEQYF. The chain is built from TRBV29-1 and TRBJ2-7, with 9 nucleotides matching TRBD1. The CDR3 covers 15 residues. Germline CDR1 reads SQVTM; CDR2 reads ANQGSEA. V lost 4 bases, J lost 3 bases, and 10 bases stayed unmatched.